This T cell receptor beta chain was recovered during a study of T cells in women clearing cervical HPV infection. V gave up 5 bases and J gave up 2 bases, with 21 bases separating them. The CDR3 length is 17 residues. Germline-derived CDR1 and CDR2 are MGHRA and YSYEKL. Clones were sequenced by immunoSEQ multiplex PCR, and TCRdb holds only the in-frame ones, with some missing. The table for this sample gives around 39,000 clones. To note about this clone: The read terminates 3 residues ahead of where the CDR3 ends, so the germline J gene completes it.

The J gene is TRBJ2-5, the V gene TRBV4-1, with TRBD2 as a possible D gene (5 bases). Sequences were obtained from blood buffy coat. This TCR was sampled from a woman aged 18-69 years with a cervical HPV16 infection that either progressed to CIN3+ or cleared (not recorded which). The CDR3 region is CASSAQHGSELQETQYF. The part of the CDR3 DNA that was read is TGCGCCAGCAGCGCACAACACGGTAGCGAACTTCAAGAGACC.